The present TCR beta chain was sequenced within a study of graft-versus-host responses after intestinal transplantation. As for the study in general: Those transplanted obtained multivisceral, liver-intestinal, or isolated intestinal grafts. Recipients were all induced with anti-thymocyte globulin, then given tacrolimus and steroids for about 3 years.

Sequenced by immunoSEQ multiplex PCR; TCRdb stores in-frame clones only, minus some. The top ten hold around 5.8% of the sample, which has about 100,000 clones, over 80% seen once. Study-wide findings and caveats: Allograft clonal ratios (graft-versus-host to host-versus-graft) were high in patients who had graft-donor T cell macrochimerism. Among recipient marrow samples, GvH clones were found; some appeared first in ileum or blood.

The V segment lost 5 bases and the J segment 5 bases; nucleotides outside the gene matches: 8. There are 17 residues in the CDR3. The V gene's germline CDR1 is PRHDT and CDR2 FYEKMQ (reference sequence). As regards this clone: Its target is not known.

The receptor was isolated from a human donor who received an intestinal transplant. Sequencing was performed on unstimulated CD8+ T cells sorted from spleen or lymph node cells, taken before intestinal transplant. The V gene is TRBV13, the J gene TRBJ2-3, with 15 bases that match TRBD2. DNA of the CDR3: TGTGCCAGCAGCCCCGGACTAGCGGGGGGGGGTGAAGATACGCAGTATTTT. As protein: CASSPGLAGGGEDTQYF.